The entry that follows covers one TCR beta chain sequence. Its specificity is unknown. Measured with immunoSEQ multiplex PCR; TCRdb has only the in-frame clones, and not every one. The sample contains 350,000 to 400,000 clones, roughly nine tenths of which appear only once. The sample originates from a study of Ad26.COV2.S vaccination and SARS-CoV-2 variants. Study at large: Donor joined the COV1001 Ad26.COV2.S trial arm. Notes on the study in general: Once vaccination had occurred, spike-specific CD8+ and CD4+ T cell responses reportedly showed substantial breadth.

The CDR3 runs 17 residues. Trimming shortened V by 4 bases and J by 0 bases, and 16 bases separated the two germline ends. The V gene's germline CDR1 is LNHDA and CDR2 SQIVND (reference sequence). Treatment specified: roughly 19 received Ad26.COV2.S at low or high dose, single or two shots; 5 received placebo; per-sample allocation not given. Repertoires come from day 63 after the first vaccine or placebo injection. The genes are TRBV19 and TRBJ2-1; D may correspond to TRBD1 or TRBD2 (5 bases each). Sequences were derived from peripheral blood, sampled in a trial of Ad26.COV2.S vaccine versus placebo. The source is a person between 18 and 59 years old who received the Ad26.COV2.S COVID-19 vaccine or a placebo. The CDR3 DNA reads as TGTGCCAGTAGTACCTACCACGGGGCAAGCTCCTACAATGAGCAGTTCTTC. Translated: CASSTYHGASSYNEQFF.